A single sample gave rise to the 22 T cell receptor beta chains below, sequenced in a study of blood T cell repertoires in COVID-19. TCRdb's copy holds only in-frame clones and misses some; the assay was immunoSEQ multiplex PCR. Of roughly 200,000 clones listed, around 89% are singletons. Sequenced input: PBMCs or T cells enriched from blood (not recorded which). The source of these receptors is a man in his thirties or forties who had recovered from COVID-19.

This chain uses TRBV5-5 with TRBJ1-5; TRBD1 aligns across 8 bases. Looked up from germline, CDR1 is SGHKS and CDR2 is YYEKEE (reference sequence). The V and J ends lost 5 bases and 0 bases, in that order; junction bases with no gene match: 4. The CDR3 runs to 15 residues. The CDR3, as DNA: TGTGCCAGCAGAGCAGGACAGGGTAGCAATCAGCCCCAGCATTTT. Translation: CASRAGQGSNQPQHF.

This rearrangement joins TRBV10-3 to TRBJ2-1; 9 nucleotides match TRBD1. From germline, CDR1 is ENHRY and CDR2 SYGVKD. J was trimmed by 7 bases and V by 9 bases; bases with no gene match: 7. CDR3 length: 13 residues. CDR3: CAIRQGDENEQFF. As DNA, the CDR3 is TGTGCCATTCGACAGGGGGACGAGAATGAGCAGTTCTTC.

This chain joins TRBV27 and TRBJ2-2; TRBD2 matches 11 bases. The germline CDR1 and CDR2 sequences are MNHEY and SMNVEV (reference sequence). This CDR3 is built from 19 residues. V lost 7 bases to trimming and J lost 1 base; unmatched junction nucleotides: 14. The CDR3, as DNA: TGTGCCAGCACCTCCAGCGGGCTAGCGGGGGGAAGGAACACCGGGGAGCTGTTTTTT. Its translation: CASTSSGLAGGRNTGELFF.

The count of this clone is one. V usage is TRBV9 and J usage is TRBJ2-1, with TRBD2 matching 8 bases. The V segment lost 4 bases and the J segment 3 bases; nucleotides outside the gene matches: 9. This CDR3 has 16 residues. Germline V lookup: CDR1 SGDLS, CDR2 YYNGEE. The CDR3 coding sequence is TGTGCCAGCAGCCCCTTGGCGGGGGGAGGCTACAATGAGCAGTTCTTC. Its protein product is CASSPLAGGGYNEQFF.

This clone was observed a few times. V is TRBV6-1 and J is TRBJ2-2; the match to TRBD1 covers 8 bases. CDR1 MNHNS and CDR2 SASEGT come from the germline V gene. CDR3 length: 14 residues. The junction had 1 base not matched to a gene; V was cut back by 1 base and J by 6 bases. This chain's CDR3 is CASSEGQGSGELFF. Here the CDR3 DNA reads TGTGCCAGCAGTGAAGGACAGGGGTCCGGGGAGCTGTTTTTT.

The chain joins TRBV5-1 to TRBJ2-2; the match to TRBD2 covers 7 bases. Germline V gene lookup returns CDR1 SGHRS and CDR2 YFSETQ. The CDR3 contains 18 residues. V lost 0 bases and J lost 6; bases outside the gene matches: 14. CDR3 DNA: TGCGCCAGCAGCTTGGCCGGGGGAGGGCCAGTAGGTCCCGGGGAGCTGTTTTTT. Protein: CASSLAGGGPVGPGELFF.

This clone was seen a handful of times. The chain couples TRBV7-9 to TRBJ1-2; 9 positions match TRBD1. CDR3 length: 15 amino acids. The V and J ends lost 3 bases and 4 bases, in that order; junction bases with no gene match: 6. The germline V gene encodes CDR1 SEHNR and CDR2 FQNEAQ (reference sequence). The CDR3 DNA reads as TGTGCCAGCAGCTTTGGGACAGGGATTAGCTATGGCTACACCTTC. Residues: CASSFGTGISYGYTF.

V gene TRBV19 combines with J gene TRBJ1-1; D is perhaps TRBD1 (6 bases). V shed 6 bases and J shed 1 base, with 12 bases lying between them. The germline gives CDR1 LNHDA, CDR2 SQIVND (reference sequence). The CDR3 contains 14 residues. The CDR3 loop is CASRNDRQNTEAFF. CDR3 nucleotide sequence: TGTGCCAGTAGAAATGACAGGCAGAACACTGAAGCTTTCTTT.

The chain uses TRBV5-1 and TRBJ2-5; possible D gene TRBD1, 7 bases. Germline V CDR1 and CDR2: SGHRS, YFSETQ. V shed 0 bases and J shed 6 bases, with 18 bases lying between them. The CDR3 consists of 16 residues. The CDR3 sequence: CASSLDGTQGRQTQYF. The CDR3 nucleotides read TGCGCCAGCAGCTTGGACGGGACACAGGGGAGGCAGACCCAGTACTTC.

V is TRBV7-4 and J is TRBJ1-5, with 9 bases identical to TRBD1. Germline CDR1 and CDR2: SGHVT and SQSDAQ. This CDR3 contains 15 residues. The V gene end was trimmed by 4 bases and the J gene end by 5 bases; junction bases not matched to a gene: 6. The CDR3 region is CASSSGTGNYQPQHF. DNA of the CDR3: TGTGCCAGCAGCTCCGGGACAGGGAATTATCAGCCCCAGCATTTT.

The chain has TRBV11-2 and TRBJ2-5; 14 bases line up with TRBD2. The CDR3 runs 16 residues. CDR1 is SGHAT and CDR2 is FQNNGV in the germline V gene. Trimming took 5 bases from V and 4 from J; bases not matched to a gene: 6. Written as DNA, the CDR3 is TGTGCCAGCAGCCCGGGGACTAGCGGGGGTAGAGAGACCCAGTACTTC. Encoded protein: CASSPGTSGGRETQYF.

This rearrangement joins TRBV6-2 or TRBV6-3 to TRBJ2-1; 7 bases align to TRBD2. V lost 6 bases and J lost 5; bases outside the gene matches: 4. Germline assignment: CDR1 MNHEY and CDR2 SVGEGT. CDR3 length equals 13 residues. The CDR3 protein is CASSTSANNEQFF. The CDR3 DNA follows: TGTGCCAGCAGCACTAGCGCCAACAATGAGCAGTTCTTC.

V is TRBV7-2 and J is TRBJ1-6, with 8 bases that match TRBD1. The ends lost 2 bases at V and 6 bases at J; junction bases unmatched: 12. The CDR3 is made up of 18 amino acids. Germline CDR1 SGHTA, CDR2 FQGNSA. The CDR3, as DNA: TGTGCCAGCAGCTTATCAAGTCCAGGGGGCGCGGGTAATTCACCCCTCCACTTT. Its translation: CASSLSSPGGAGNSPLHF.

This chain connects TRBV11-2 to TRBJ1-4; TRBD1 aligns across 7 bases. The CDR3 loop spans 15 amino acids. V lost 4 bases and J lost 7; bases outside the gene matches: 9. The germline V gene encodes CDR1 SGHAT and CDR2 FQNNGV. The CDR3 spells CASSSKPTGAEKLFF. The CDR3 DNA reads TGTGCCAGCAGCTCGAAACCTACAGGGGCTGAAAAACTGTTTTTT.

This chain links TRBV7-2 with TRBJ2-7; no clear D. The germline V gene encodes CDR1 SGHTA and CDR2 FQGNSA. V lost 1 base to trimming and J lost 3 bases, with 10 bases between them. The CDR3 runs 14 residues. The CDR3 DNA is TGTGCCAGCAGCTTAGTCGAGTATGGCTACGAGCAGTACTTC. This codes for CASSLVEYGYEQYF.

The genes are TRBV3-1 (or the pseudogene TRBV3-2) and TRBJ1-2, with D maybe TRBD1 (6 bases). The CDR3 runs 17 residues. CDR1 is LGHDT, CDR2 YNNKEL, per germline (reference sequence). The V and J ends lost 1 base and 8 bases respectively, with 23 bases between them. The CDR3 sequence: CASSQGPIRGYRMGYTF. The CDR3 nucleotides read TGTGCCAGCAGCCAAGGGCCAATCAGGGGCTATCGGATGGGCTACACCTTC.

The V and J genes are TRBV7-9 and TRBJ2-5; unclear D gene. V was shortened by 0 bases and J by 2 bases, with 22 bases between the two germline ends. CDR1 and CDR2 (germline): SEHNR, FQNEAQ (reference sequence). The CDR3 has 19 amino acids. The DNA for the CDR3 is TGTGCCAGCAGCTTAGCGCGTGGGTTTGCGGAACCTACTCAAGAGACCCAGTACTTC. As protein: CASSLARGFAEPTQETQYF.

This rearrangement joins TRBV5-4 to TRBJ1-2; D not resolved. V was cut by 0 bases and J by 8 bases, with 11 bases left in between. The CDR3 has 13 amino acids. The germline V gene has CDR1 SGHNT and CDR2 YYREEE (reference sequence). Here the CDR3 reads CASSLVGIGGYTF. The CDR3, as DNA: TGTGCCAGCAGCTTGGTTGGAATCGGGGGCTACACCTTC.

The J gene is TRBJ2-1, the V gene TRBV4-3, with 11 nucleotides matching TRBD2. V lost 1 base, J lost 4 bases, and 3 bases stayed unmatched. Per the germline V gene, CDR1 is LGHNA and CDR2 is YSLEER. The CDR3 loop spans 16 amino acids. CDR3 sequence (DNA): TGCGCCAGCAGCCAAGGAAGGACTAGCGGGTACAATGAGCAGTTCTTC. It is translated as CASSQGRTSGYNEQFF.

This clone was seen only once. The chain joins TRBV6-1 to TRBJ2-7; 8 bases agree with TRBD2. V trimming: 1 base; J trimming: 5 bases; junction bases outside the gene matches: 13. This CDR3 has 17 residues. CDR1 is MNHNS, CDR2 SASEGT, per germline. The CDR3, as DNA: TGTGCCAGCAGTGAAGATGTGGCGGGAGGACTGCGGAACGAGCAGTACTTC. Amino acids: CASSEDVAGGLRNEQYF.

The rearrangement links TRBV7-6 to TRBJ1-5, with unresolved D. This CDR3 comprises 15 residues. Trimming pared 3 bases from V and 8 bases from J, leaving 17 bases between. CDR1 SGHVS and CDR2 FNYEAQ come from the germline V gene. The CDR3 is CASSLRFGVGEPQHF. CDR3 DNA sequence: TGTGCCAGCAGCTTGAGGTTTGGCGTCGGCGAGCCCCAGCATTTT.

The chain carries TRBV4-1 and TRBJ2-7; the D gene is possibly TRBD1 (5 bases). The germline V gene has CDR1 MGHRA and CDR2 YSYEKL. The germline V and J ends were trimmed by 4 bases and 2 bases, with 12 bases remaining between them. The CDR3 consists of 14 residues. The DNA of the CDR3 is TGCGCCAGCAGCCCGCCTAGGACAACCTACGAGCAGTACTTC. It translates to CASSPPRTTYEQYF.